Shown below are 29 T cell receptor beta chains from a single sample sequenced in a study of cytomegalovirus exposure and HLA in healthy donors. The PCR employed 60 Vbeta primers together with 13 Jbeta primers. TCRdb keeps only in-frame clones here, not all; method: immunoSEQ multiplex PCR. The table records some 140,000 clones, 80% to 85% of them present only once. The source material was PBMCs. Receptors originate from a male donor in good health and CMV-seropositive.

The J gene is TRBJ2-1, the V gene TRBV5-1, with 13 nucleotides matching TRBD2. The CDR3 is 18 amino acids. The ends lost 4 bases at V and 5 bases at J; junction bases unmatched: 12. CDR1 is SGHRS, CDR2 YFSETQ, per germline. CDR3 nucleotides: TGCGCCAGCAGCCCGAGTGCCTCCGGGACTAGCGGGGACAATGAGCAGTTCTTC. This gives the protein CASSPSASGTSGDNEQFF.

The rearrangement joins TRBV6-6 to TRBJ1-2; maybe TRBD1 (5 bases). V was pared by 2 bases and J by 5 bases, with 15 bases between. Germline assignment: CDR1 MNHNY and CDR2 SVGAGI (reference sequence). This CDR3 has 15 residues. CDR3: CASSYAGPPGYGYTF. The CDR3 DNA sequence: TGTGCCAGCAGTTACGCGGGGCCCCCGGGATATGGCTACACCTTC.

V gene TRBV4-1 combines with J gene TRBJ2-3; possible D gene TRBD2, 5 bases. CDR3 length: 19 residues. With 3 bases removed from V and 4 bases from J, the gap between germline ends came to 26 bases. CDR1 MGHRA and CDR2 YSYEKL come from the germline V gene. The CDR3 DNA is TGCGCCAGCAGCCAGAGGGCCACCGGGGAGCGGCTAGCTTCAGATACGCAGTATTTT. Translation gives CASSQRATGERLASDTQYF.

The rearrangement uses TRBV4-3 and TRBJ2-7; TRBD1 aligns across 12 bases. Germline CDR1 reads LGHNA; CDR2 reads YSLEER. V dropped 0 bases and J dropped 5; count of bases not matched to a gene: 5. The CDR3 sequence is 16 residues long. The CDR3 region has the DNA TGCGCCAGCAGCCAAGATTTGGGGACAGGGGGCGACGAGCAGTACTTC. Encoded protein: CASSQDLGTGGDEQYF.

The V and J genes are TRBV30 and TRBJ2-1; 12 bases fit TRBD1. This CDR3 comprises 15 residues. Per the germline V gene, CDR1 is GTSNPN and CDR2 is SVGIG (reference sequence). After removal of 5 bases from V and 9 bases from J, the junction contained 11 bases not matched to a gene. The chain's CDR3 is CAWGGVGTGGVEQFF. CDR3 coding DNA: TGTGCCTGGGGAGGGGTCGGGACAGGGGGCGTTGAGCAGTTCTTC.

The V and J genes are TRBV6-5 and TRBJ2-1; 10 bases agree with TRBD2. The CDR3 contains 14 residues. The germline gives CDR1 MNHEY, CDR2 SVGAGI. Germline trimming cut 2 bases from V and 10 bases from J; bases unmatched to any gene: 5. The CDR3 here is CASSYGASGGEQFF. The CDR3 nucleotides read TGTGCCAGCAGTTACGGGGCTAGCGGGGGAGAGCAGTTCTTC.

This clone was seen a handful of times. The chain couples TRBV29-1 to TRBJ2-1; 8 positions agree with TRBD2. The CDR3 is made up of 15 amino acids. The trim removed 2 bases at V and 0 bases at J, leaving 3 bases unmatched. The germline V gene encodes CDR1 SQVTM and CDR2 ANQGSEA. The CDR3 DNA is TGCAGCGTTGAAACGGGGGGGGGCTCCTACAATGAGCAGTTCTTC. Its translation: CSVETGGGSYNEQFF.

The table lists this clone with a count of one. V gene TRBV5-1 combines with J gene TRBJ2-3; no clear D. Trimming removed 4 bases at V and 2 bases at J, with 8 bases between. Germline-derived CDR1 and CDR2 are SGHRS and YFSETQ. The CDR3 consists of 13 residues. The DNA for the CDR3 is TGCGCCAGCAGCCTCGAGCACACAGATACGCAGTATTTT. It translates to CASSLEHTDTQYF. The whole variable domain, filled in from reference TRBV5-1 and TRBJ2-3, reads KAGVTQTPRYLIKTRGQQVTLSCSPISGHRSVSWYQQTPGQGLQFLFEYFSETQRNKGNFPGRFSGRQFSNSRSEMNVSTLELGDSALYLCASSLEHTDTQYFGPGTRLTVL.

The chain recombines TRBV7-9 with TRBJ1-2; D gene uncertain. The CDR3 has 16 amino acids. The germline V gene encodes CDR1 SEHNR and CDR2 FQNEAQ (reference sequence). The V end was cut by 1 base, the J end by 7 bases, with 19 bases between. The CDR3 coding sequence is TGTGCCAGCAGCTTAGGAGGTGTTGTGATCGCGGGTGGCTACACCTTC. This gives the protein CASSLGGVVIAGGYTF. Full variable domain (rest looked up from reference TRBV7-9 and TRBJ1-2): DTGVSQNPRHKITKRGQNVTFRCDPISEHNRLYWYRQTLGQGPEFLTYFQNEAQLEKSRLLSDRFSAERPKGSFSTLEIQRTEQGDSAMYLCASSLGGVVIAGGYTFGSGTRLTVV.

The chain couples TRBV5-6 to TRBJ1-2; no firm D call. CDR1 SGHDT and CDR2 YYEEEE come from the germline V gene. Trimming took off 0 bases at V and 8 bases at J, with 17 bases between the two ends. The CDR3 spans 15 residues. This CDR3 reads CASSLGFGDGKGYTF. The CDR3 DNA reads TGTGCCAGCAGCTTGGGGTTCGGGGATGGGAAAGGCTACACCTTC.

This chain joins TRBV6-4 and TRBJ2-1; 7 nucleotides align to TRBD2. Trimming took 6 bases from V and 5 from J; bases not matched to a gene: 10. Germline CDR1 is MRHNA and CDR2 is SNTAGT. The CDR3 runs to 15 residues. The CDR3 sequence is CASSPRASGNNEQFF. The DNA of the CDR3 is TGTGCCAGCAGCCCCCGGGCTAGCGGAAACAATGAGCAGTTCTTC.

The gene calls are TRBV27 and TRBJ2-7, with D tentatively TRBD2 (5 bases). Trimming removed 5 bases from V and 2 bases from J, with 10 bases in between. CDR3 length: 13 amino acids. Germline V gives CDR1 MNHEY, CDR2 SMNVEV (reference sequence). The CDR3 DNA follows: TGTGCCAGCAGTCCCCCGGGGACCTACGAGCAGTACTTC. It translates to CASSPPGTYEQYF.

The genes are TRBV21-1 and TRBJ2-2; the D call in the table, TRBD2, was not verified against the DNA. TRBV21-1 is tagged as a pseudogene. This CDR3 has 10 residues. The CDR3 bases are TGTGCCAGGACCGGAGCGGAGCTGTTTTTT. Protein: CARTGAELFF.

This clone was picked up a small number of times. The chain joins TRBV10-3 to TRBJ2-3, with TRBD2 matching over 11 bases. CDR3 size: 18 residues. Losses at the gene ends were 3 bases for V and 0 bases for J; bases not matched to a gene: 8. Per the germline V gene, CDR1 is ENHRY and CDR2 is SYGVKD. CDR3 sequence (DNA): TGTGCCATCAGTGAATTAGCGGGGGGGCAAACTAGCACAGATACGCAGTATTTT. It codes for CAISELAGGQTSTDTQYF.

The chain is built from TRBV19 and TRBJ2-1; 12 nucleotides agree with TRBD1. Germline V lookup: CDR1 LNHDA, CDR2 SQIVND (reference sequence). J was trimmed by 4 bases and V by 5 bases; bases with no gene match: 12. There are 18 residues in the CDR3. CDR3 loop: CASSAARSGQGAYNEQFF. The DNA for the CDR3 is TGTGCCAGTAGTGCCGCGAGGTCGGGACAGGGGGCTTACAATGAGCAGTTCTTC.

The V and J genes are TRBV10-3 and TRBJ2-5; D might be TRBD2 (5 bases). Germline V gene data show CDR1 as ENHRY and CDR2 as SYGVKD. The germline V and J ends were trimmed by 3 bases and 5 bases, with 10 bases remaining between them. CDR3 length equals 13 residues. CDR3 DNA sequence: TGTGCCATCAGTGATCCTAGCATCGAGACCCAGTACTTC. This gives the protein CAISDPSIETQYF.

This clone has a handful of counts. CDR3 amino acids: CASSPLAGGAYEQYF. In DNA, the CDR3 is TGCGCCAGCAGTCCCCTAGCGGGAGGGGCCTACGAGCAGTACTTC. J is TRBJ2-7 and V is TRBV4-3; 12 bases are a match to TRBD2. Germline assignment: CDR1 LGHNA and CDR2 YSLEER. With 6 bases clipped from V and 2 bases from J, the junction kept 5 bases outside the gene matches. The CDR3 spans 15 residues.

This chain connects TRBV28 to TRBJ2-1; 11 bases match TRBD2. The J segment lost 7 bases and the V segment lost 6 bases, leaving 11 bases of the junction unmatched. From germline, CDR1 is MDHEN and CDR2 SYDVKM. This CDR3 has 16 amino acids. CDR3: CASSPAGTSGENEQFF. The CDR3, as DNA: TGTGCCAGCAGCCCGGCCGGGACTAGCGGAGAGAATGAGCAGTTCTTC.

The rearrangement links TRBV7-3 to TRBJ2-3, with 9 bases aligning to TRBD2. The CDR3 runs 18 residues. J was trimmed by 5 bases and V by 2 bases; bases with no gene match: 14. In germline, CDR1 is SGHTA, CDR2 FQGTGA. CDR3 bases: TGTGCCAGCAGCTTACCCGTCCAGCGGGAGGCCGGGGTAGATACGCAGTATTTT. Its translation is CASSLPVQREAGVDTQYF.

The V call is TRBV4-2, the J call TRBJ2-7; possible D gene TRBD1, 5 bases. Germline values: CDR1 LGHNA, CDR2 YNFKEQ. CDR3 length: 14 residues. Deletions cut 0 bases from V and 2 bases from J, with 8 bases between. Here the CDR3 DNA reads TGTGCCAGCAGCCAAGATGTCAGGGCCTACGAGCAGTACTTC. Protein product: CASSQDVRAYEQYF.

V and J are TRBV9 and TRBJ2-3; 9 nucleotides align to TRBD2. This CDR3 contains 17 residues. Germline V gene lookup returns CDR1 SGDLS and CDR2 YYNGEE. J lost 6 bases, V lost 0 bases, and 11 bases had no gene match. The CDR3 coding sequence is TGTGCCAGCAGCGTAGTTGATTGGCGGGAGGGCCCCGATACGCAGTATTTT. Amino acid sequence: CASSVVDWREGPDTQYF.

The rearrangement links TRBV5-1 to TRBJ2-7; tentatively, D is TRBD1 (6 bases). The CDR3 extends over 15 amino acids. Germline CDR1 and CDR2: SGHRS and YFSETQ. Trimming cost V 3 bases and J 10 bases, with 23 bases left between them. The DNA of the CDR3 is TGCGCCAGCAGCTCCAAGAACGGACAGCCCAGGGTCCAGTACTTC. It yields the protein CASSSKNGQPRVQYF.

This chain joins TRBV5-4 and TRBJ2-5, with D perhaps matching TRBD2 (5 bases). V lost 4 bases and J 4 bases, leaving 17 bases between the germline ends. The germline CDR1 and CDR2 sequences are SGHNT and YYREEE (reference sequence). CDR3 length: 15 amino acids. The chain's CDR3 is CASSQPNQGRETQYF. CDR3 DNA: TGTGCCAGCAGCCAGCCGAATCAAGGGAGAGAGACCCAGTACTTC.

The CDR3 region is CASRITSGGAVETQYF. For the CDR3, the DNA is TGTGCCAGCAGAATCACTAGCGGGGGGGCGGTCGAGACCCAGTACTTC. V gene TRBV5-6 combines with J gene TRBJ2-5; TRBD2 matches at 13 bases. CDR3 size: 16 residues. J was trimmed by 5 bases and V by 5 bases; bases with no gene match: 9. Germline CDR1 and CDR2: SGHDT and YYEEEE.

This clone was seen only once. The chain links TRBV9 to TRBJ1-3; the D is unclear. The germline CDR1 and CDR2 sequences are SGDLS and YYNGEE. CDR3 length equals 16 residues. Trimming removed 0 bases from V and 0 bases from J, with 10 bases in between. The CDR3 nucleotides read TGTGCCAGCAGCGTAGCGGGAGGGAACTCTGGAAACACCATATATTTT. Encoded protein: CASSVAGGNSGNTIYF.

The J gene is TRBJ2-7, the V gene TRBV19; 12 bases agree with TRBD2. CDR3 length: 14 residues. V was pared by 6 bases and J by 2 bases, with 2 bases of the junction left unmatched. Per the germline V gene, CDR1 is LNHDA and CDR2 is SQIVND (reference sequence). The CDR3 sequence is CASRRTSGAYEQYF. CDR3 coding DNA: TGTGCCAGTAGACGGACTAGCGGGGCCTACGAGCAGTACTTC.

J is TRBJ2-5 and V is TRBV9, with TRBD2 matching over 7 bases. This CDR3 has 16 residues. Per germline, CDR1 SGDLS and CDR2 YYNGEE. Germline trimming cut 0 bases from V and 4 bases from J; bases unmatched to any gene: 9. The CDR3 DNA follows: TGTGCCAGCAGCGTAGGAGGTAGCCTAGCGGCAGAGACCCAGTACTTC. Translation gives CASSVGGSLAAETQYF.

The V call is TRBV7-8, the J call TRBJ1-6; D remains ambiguous. CDR1 is SGHVS and CDR2 is FQNEAQ in the germline V gene. This CDR3 has 19 residues. The ends were cut back, 2 bases at V and 5 bases at J, with 22 bases in the middle. The CDR3, as DNA: TGTGCCAGCAGCTTATATTTTTTTCGGGATCACGAGGATAATTCACCCCTCCACTTT. Protein sequence: CASSLYFFRDHEDNSPLHF.

The rearrangement links TRBV7-6 to TRBJ2-1; 11 nucleotides line up with TRBD2. The CDR3 consists of 17 residues. Trimming took 2 bases from V and 6 from J; bases not matched to a gene: 9. Germline-derived CDR1 and CDR2 are SGHVS and FNYEAQ. CDR3 in amino acids: CASSLRVTSGSGNEQFF. In nucleotides, the CDR3 is TGTGCCAGCAGCTTACGTGTAACTAGCGGGAGCGGCAATGAGCAGTTCTTC.